This entry concerns a single T cell receptor beta chain. Per germline, CDR1 ENHRY and CDR2 SYGVKD. The CDR3 length is 16 residues. V lost 6 bases to trimming and J lost 1 base; unmatched junction nucleotides: 9. This sample stems from a study of TIL therapy for anti-PD-1-resistant metastatic lung cancer. About the study: Most patients had lung adenocarcinoma; a handful of tumors were EGFR-mutant, two ALK-rearranged; half smoked currently or formerly.

Time point given: pre-treatment sample, taken before nivolumab and TIL therapy. The libraries were made with immunoSEQ v3. Produced via immunoSEQ multiplex PCR; TCRdb's table is partial and in-frame only. The sample carries more than 45,000 clones, around 67% recorded once. The rearrangement uses TRBV10-3 and TRBJ2-7; 10 positions match TRBD1. The TCR originated in a person aged 25 to 85 with non-small cell lung cancer. Source: blood, taken at baseline. The CDR3 loop reads CAISITAGQGSYEQYF. The CDR3 bases are TGTGCCATCAGCATAACGGCGGGACAGGGGTCCTACGAGCAGTACTTC.